One sample yielded the 9 T cell receptor beta chains listed below, sequenced in a study of T cells in Graves' hyperthyroidism and ophthalmopathy. Regions amplified from RNA transcripts were the TCR beta CDR3 regions. First-round RT-PCR targeting the TCR CDR3 was performed with the HTBI primer set. TCRdb used MiXCR to reprocess the multiplex PCR reads, holding one entry per CDR3 protein. The profile shows more than 300,000 distinct CDR3 sequences, about 17% of them singletons. Source material: blood. The source is a woman in her thirties with Graves' hyperthyroidism that later progressed to Graves' ophthalmopathy.

The chain carries TRBV9 and TRBJ1-1; possibly TRBD1 for D (5 bases). CDR3 length equals 16 residues. With 2 bases removed from V and 4 bases from J, the gap between germline ends came to 18 bases. Germline CDR1 reads SGDLS; CDR2 reads YYNGEE. The CDR3 loop is CASSVRDPGRSTEAFF. For the CDR3, the DNA is TGTGCCAGCAGCGTCCGGGACCCAGGGAGGAGCACTGAAGCTTTCTTT.

This chain joins TRBV28 and TRBJ2-3; the match to TRBD2 covers 8 bases. The trim removed 6 bases at V and 0 bases at J, leaving 14 bases unmatched. Germline V gene sequence: CDR1 MDHEN, CDR2 SYDVKM. The CDR3 totals 18 residues. The CDR3: CASRADRILAESTDTQYF. In DNA, the CDR3 is TGTGCCAGCAGAGCGGACCGAATACTAGCGGAAAGCACAGATACGCAGTATTTT.

The table lists this clonotype with many counts. The V call is TRBV10-2, the J call TRBJ1-5; 9 bases align to TRBD1. This CDR3 region has 13 residues. J lost 7 bases, V lost 4 bases, and 2 bases had no gene match. The germline V gene encodes CDR1 WSHSY and CDR2 SAAADI. The CDR3 protein is CASSGTGEQPQHF. CDR3 bases: TGCGCCAGCAGTGGGACAGGGGAACAGCCCCAGCATTTT.

This clonotype was detected ten times or more. The chain joins TRBV7-9 to TRBJ2-1; D perhaps matches TRBD1 (5 bases). Germline CDR1 is SEHNR and CDR2 is FQNEAQ (reference sequence). Trimming took off 11 bases at V and 6 bases at J, with 17 bases between the two ends. This CDR3 region has 13 residues. CDR3 protein: CAEIPADSNEQFF. The CDR3 DNA follows: TGTGCCGAGATACCGGCAGACAGCAATGAGCAGTTCTTC.

This chain links TRBV24-1 with TRBJ2-2, with TRBD2 matching over 11 bases. The CDR3 covers 17 residues. Trimming cost V 4 bases and J 0 bases; bases outside gene matches: 3. Germline V gene data show CDR1 as KGHDR and CDR2 as SFDVKD. The CDR3 DNA reads TGTGCCACCAGTGACCTTAGCGGGAGGGCGAACACCGGGGAGCTGTTTTTT. It encodes CATSDLSGRANTGELFF.

The table lists this clonotype with many counts. This sequence joins TRBV11-2 and TRBJ2-1; 10 bases line up with TRBD2. Unmatched junction bases numbered 10, after V lost 4 bases and J lost 7 bases. CDR3 length: 16 residues. Germline V CDR1 and CDR2: SGHAT, FQNNGV. For the CDR3, the DNA is TGTGCCAGCAGCTCTAGAGCGGGGGGGCCTGTGAATGAGCAGTTCTTC. It yields the protein CASSSRAGGPVNEQFF.

This clonotype was found many times. The genes are TRBV27 and TRBJ2-1; 11 nucleotides line up with TRBD1. The CDR3 has 15 amino acids. Germline V gives CDR1 MNHEY, CDR2 SMNVEV (reference sequence). V gave up 2 bases and J gave up 7 bases; unmatched junction bases: 4. Written as DNA, the CDR3 is TGTGCCAGCAGTTTAGGGACAGGGGGTGGGAATGAGCAGTTCTTC. Translation gives CASSLGTGGGNEQFF.

This clonotype was counted a few times. The V and J genes are TRBV6-5 and TRBJ2-1; D unclear. The CDR3 spans 14 residues. Germline V gene lookup returns CDR1 MNHEY and CDR2 SVGAGI. V was shortened by 2 bases and J by 4 bases, with 9 bases between the two germline ends. Here the CDR3 DNA reads TGTGCCAGCAGTTACGCTAGGCAGTACAATGAGCAGTTCTTC. Translation gives CASSYARQYNEQFF.

This clonotype appeared many times. V gene TRBV14 combines with J gene TRBJ2-7; possibly TRBD2 for D (6 bases). CDR1 is SGHDN, CDR2 FVKESK, per germline. The CDR3 covers 14 residues. V lost 3 bases and J lost 2, with 11 bases in between. The CDR3 reads CASSHPEGTYEQYF. The CDR3 bases are TGTGCCAGCAGCCACCCGGAGGGGACCTACGAGCAGTACTTC. The full variable domain, rest sourced from reference TRBV14 and TRBJ2-7, is EAGVTQFPSHSVIEKGQTVTLRCDPISGHDNLYWYRRVMGKEIKFLLHFVKESKQDESGMPNNRFLAERTGGTYSTLKVQPAELEDSGVYFCASSHPEGTYEQYFGPGTRLTVT.